The present T cell receptor (beta chain) was sequenced within a study of T cell responses to AZD1222 COVID-19 vaccine. Remarks on this clone: Its cognate antigen is unknown.

Study-wide points: Clonal diversity may have been underestimated in mostly white British donors.

TCRdb's table, derived via immunoSEQ multiplex PCR, lists solely in-frame clones and lacks some. The table shows approximately 200,000 clones, with about 93% occurring only once. The sequencing used peripheral blood, collected 28 days after the second AZD1222 dose. This sequence was found in an adult who received the AZD1222 COVID-19 vaccine.

The CDR3 bases are TGTGCCAGTAGTATAGTTGGGGGGGGCACCGGGGAGCTGTTTTTT. Amino acids: CASSIVGGGTGELFF. The genes are TRBV19 and TRBJ2-2, with 7 bases aligning to TRBD2. The CDR3 consists of 15 residues. The germline V gene has CDR1 LNHDA and CDR2 SQIVND (reference sequence). V shed 1 base, J shed 4 bases, and the junction held 3 bases outside the gene matches.